These T cell receptor beta chains were read from a single sample in a study of CD4 T cells in relation to SARS-CoV-2 and coronaviruses. Antigens of these TCRs are unknown. Generated by immunoSEQ multiplex PCR, the TCRdb table keeps only in-frame clones and is missing some. This repertoire shows around 40,000 clones, roughly 84% found once; its top ten account for roughly 1.2%. The material sequenced was naive CD4+ T cells from PBMCs, cultured in vitro. Receptors originate from an adult with COVID-19. The CDR3 runs from the conserved cysteine through the conserved F or W.

TRBV12-3/TRBV12-4	TRBJ2-5	CASSFPPQETQYF
TRBV27	TRBJ2-7	CASSSRQGYEQYF
TRBV12-5	TRBJ2-1	CASGLRLAGFAYNEQFF
TRBV2	TRBJ1-3	CASHTGSSGNTIYF
TRBV18	TRBJ2-1	CASSATRRSYNEQFF
TRBV20-1	TRBJ1-5	CSASSALHQPQHF
TRBV18	TRBJ2-1	CASSRGGLNEQFF
TRBV6-5	TRBJ2-2	CASSPLSTGELFF
TRBV5-1	TRBJ2-3	CASSMGLAGPTDTQYF
TRBV7-3	TRBJ2-1	CASSLNAGETFNEQFF
TRBV4-2	TRBJ2-1	CASSQEGAGSYNEQFF
TRBV7-3	TRBJ2-1	CASSLKFVAGVYNEQFF
TRBV27	TRBJ1-2	CASSGQGALDGYTF
TRBV4-2	TRBJ2-7	CASSQDDSYEQYF
TRBV5-4	TRBJ2-3	CASSFKGVGTDTQYF
TRBV7-8	TRBJ2-1	CASSSSETREVGYNEQFF
TRBV7-9	TRBJ2-1	CASSLGWDPSGPSYNEQFF
TRBV28	TRBJ2-7	CASRLAGISYEQYF
TRBV5-4	TRBJ2-6	CASSLALQAGANVLTF
TRBV28	TRBJ2-3	CASSLARLARTDTQYF
TRBV28	TRBJ2-3	CASRGEGGSDTQYF
TRBV11-2	TRBJ1-1	CASSTRQENTEAFF
TRBV18	TRBJ2-3	CASSPMTDANTQYF
TRBV5-1	TRBJ2-5	CASSEYGAETQYF
TRBV10-2	TRBJ2-5	CASRTPGDSKETQYF
TRBV5-6	TRBJ2-3	CASSFLTDTQYF